This TCR beta chain emerged from a study of OX40 agonist ivuxolimab in advanced cancers. Whole-study context: Ivuxolimab doses were 0.01, 0.1, 0.3, 1.5, 3 or 10 mg/kg every 2 weeks. Three patients got partial responses; one had hepatocellular carcinoma and two had cutaneous melanoma.

Overall study results and limits: There were, on average, more expanded clones in CD8+ T cells than in CD4+. The 0.1-3.0 mg/kg partial responders had among the lowest clonal expansion.

The count of this clone is one. Its cognate antigen is unknown. V was cut by 3 bases and J by 3 bases, with 18 bases left in between. Germline-derived CDR1 and CDR2 are MNHEY and SMNVEV (reference sequence). This CDR3 region has 17 residues. The assay was immunoSEQ multiplex PCR, and TCRdb's table has in-frame clones only and misses some. The sample carries about 16,000 clones, 85% to 90% recorded once. This TCR was recovered from an adult with an advanced solid tumor such as melanoma, head and neck, liver or kidney cancer. Sequencing used CD4+ or CD8+ T cells sorted from blood, obtained in a trial of the OX40 agonist ivuxolimab. The rearrangement joins TRBV27 to TRBJ2-1; tentatively, D is TRBD2 (6 bases). CDR3 loop: CASSLGLVFAGYNEQFF. CDR3 DNA sequence: TGTGCCAGCAGTTTGGGACTTGTCTTTGCGGGCTACAATGAGCAGTTCTTC.